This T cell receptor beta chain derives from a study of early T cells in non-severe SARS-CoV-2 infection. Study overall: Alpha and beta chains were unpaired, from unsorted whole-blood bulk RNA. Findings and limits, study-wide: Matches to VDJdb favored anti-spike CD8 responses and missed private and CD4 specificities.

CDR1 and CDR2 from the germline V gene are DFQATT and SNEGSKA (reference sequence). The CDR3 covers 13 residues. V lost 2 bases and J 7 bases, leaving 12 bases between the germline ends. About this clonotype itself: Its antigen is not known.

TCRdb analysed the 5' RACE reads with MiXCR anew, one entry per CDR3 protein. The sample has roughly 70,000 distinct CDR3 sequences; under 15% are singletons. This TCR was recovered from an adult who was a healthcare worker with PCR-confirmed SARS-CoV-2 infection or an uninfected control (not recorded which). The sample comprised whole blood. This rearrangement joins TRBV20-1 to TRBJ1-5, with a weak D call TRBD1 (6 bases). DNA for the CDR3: TGCAGTGCTAGAAGCGGGGGGCGGCAGCCCCAGCATTTT. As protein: CSARSGGRQPQHF.